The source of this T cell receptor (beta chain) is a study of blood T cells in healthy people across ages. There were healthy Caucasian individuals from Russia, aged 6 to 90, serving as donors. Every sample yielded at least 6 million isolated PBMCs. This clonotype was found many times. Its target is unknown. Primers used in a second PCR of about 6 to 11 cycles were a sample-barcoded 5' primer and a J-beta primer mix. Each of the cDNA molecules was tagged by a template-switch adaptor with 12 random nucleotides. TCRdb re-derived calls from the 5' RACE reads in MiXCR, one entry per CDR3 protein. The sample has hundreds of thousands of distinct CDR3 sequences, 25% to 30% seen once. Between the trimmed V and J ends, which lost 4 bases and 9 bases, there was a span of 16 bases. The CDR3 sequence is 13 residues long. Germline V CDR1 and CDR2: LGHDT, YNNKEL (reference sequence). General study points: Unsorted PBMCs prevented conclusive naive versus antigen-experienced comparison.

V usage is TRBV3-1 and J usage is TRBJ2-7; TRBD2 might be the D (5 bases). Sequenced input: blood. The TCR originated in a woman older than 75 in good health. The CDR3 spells CASSPHDIGGQYF. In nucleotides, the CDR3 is TGTGCCAGCAGCCCTCACGATATCGGAGGGCAGTACTTC.